This T cell receptor beta chain comes out of a study of quantifying T cell responses using KT2 cells. Study-level information: Reverse transcription used primers in the TCR alpha and beta constant regions.

A remark on this clonotype: Its antigen is undetermined.

A range of KT2-to-PBMC ratios was made using fixed PBMC numbers. Findings of the study overall: Counts of KT2 alpha and beta sequences rose linearly with the number of KT2 cells added.

The CDR3 covers 15 residues. The germline gives CDR1 MNHEY, CDR2 SVGAGI. With 4 bases removed from V and 1 base from J, the gap between germline ends came to 11 bases. The cDNA 3' end received a ligated oligonucleotide with a UMI. The first PCR ran 3 to 5 cycles with an equimolar RC1.1 and RC1.2 beta primer mix. TCRdb analysed the UMI-ligation and nested PCR reads with MiXCR anew, one entry per CDR3 protein. This table has 60,000 or so distinct CDR3 sequences, around an eighth appearing once. The chain has TRBV6-5 and TRBJ1-5, with D perhaps matching TRBD1 (5 bases). The TCR sequence derives from a human donor. Sequences were obtained from PBMCs spiked with cells of the T cell clone KT2. The CDR3 region has the DNA TGTGCCAGCAGTTCGCGGGGCCCGAGCAATCAGCCCCAGCATTTT. Translated: CASSSRGPSNQPQHF.